The 32 T cell receptor beta chains below were found in one sample sequenced in a study of OX40 agonist ivuxolimab in advanced cancers. Produced via immunoSEQ multiplex PCR; TCRdb's table is partial and in-frame only. In the table there are about 12,000 clones, about 80% of which are singletons. The material sequenced was CD4+ or CD8+ T cells sorted from blood, taken in a trial of the OX40 agonist ivuxolimab. These receptors were taken from an adult with an advanced solid tumor such as melanoma, head and neck, liver or kidney cancer.

A remark on this clone: The junction departs from germline at one end; a sequencing error may be responsible. The V call is TRBV28, the J call TRBJ1-2; D not certain. The length of the CDR3 is 11 residues. Germline CDR1 MDHEN, CDR2 SYDVKM. In DNA form, the CDR3 reads TGTGCCAGCAGTTTGCCGGATTTTTTAGCCTTC. Its protein is CASSLPDFLAF.

The V gene is TRBV7-9, the J gene TRBJ2-7; D remains ambiguous. From germline, CDR1 is SEHNR and CDR2 FQNEAQ (reference sequence). Trimming left V 5 bases short and J 4 bases short, with 12 bases between. This CDR3 is 13 amino acids long. CDR3 DNA sequence: TGTGCCAGCAGCCCCGAATCTGCTTACGAGCAGTACTTC. It encodes CASSPESAYEQYF.

The rearrangement uses TRBV28 and TRBJ2-2; the D gene is possibly TRBD2 (5 bases). V was trimmed by 4 bases and J by 0 bases, leaving 9 bases between them. The CDR3 loop spans 15 amino acids. The germline CDR1 and CDR2 sequences are MDHEN and SYDVKM. The CDR3 DNA follows: TGTGCCAGCAGTTCCCCGGGGTCGAACACCGGGGAGCTGTTTTTT. Encoded protein: CASSSPGSNTGELFF.

The chain has TRBV5-4 and TRBJ1-4; unclear D gene. This CDR3 region has 15 residues. Trimming removed 5 bases at V and 0 bases at J, with 11 bases between. Germline V CDR1 and CDR2: SGHNT, YYREEE (reference sequence). The CDR3 nucleotides are TGTGCCAGCAGGGCCGAAGCAGCAACTAATGAAAAACTGTTTTTT. It encodes CASRAEAATNEKLFF.

This clone was detected only a few times. The rearrangement joins TRBV4-3 to TRBJ1-3, with D unclear. This CDR3 contains 16 residues. The V end lost 0 bases, the J end lost 3 bases, and 12 bases lay between the germline ends. From germline, CDR1 is LGHNA and CDR2 YSLEER. CDR3 nucleotides: TGCGCCAGCAGCCAAGAGTTGTTAGTACTTGGAAACACCATATATTTT. Translated: CASSQELLVLGNTIYF.

The chain couples TRBV7-2 to TRBJ1-5; D is perhaps TRBD1 (5 bases). The germline gives CDR1 SGHTA, CDR2 FQGNSA. The V end was cut by 4 bases, the J end by 1 base, with 14 bases between. The CDR3 loop spans 16 amino acids. The DNA for the CDR3 is TGTGCCAGCAGCTCTCAAGGGGTATCGAGCAATCAGCCCCAGCATTTT. This sequence encodes CASSSQGVSSNQPQHF.

V usage is TRBV7-8 and J usage is TRBJ2-7, with TRBD2 matching 10 bases. CDR1 and CDR2 from the germline V gene are SGHVS and FQNEAQ. There are 14 residues in the CDR3. The J segment lost 3 bases and the V segment lost 5 bases, leaving 4 bases of the junction unmatched. CDR3 loop: CASSPWTSGYEQYF. Written as DNA, the CDR3 is TGTGCCAGCAGCCCCTGGACTAGCGGCTACGAGCAGTACTTC.

CDR3 sequence reads: CASSLGDILWEQYF. CDR3 coding DNA: TGTGCCAGCAGCTTAGGGGATATTCTTTGGGAGCAGTACTTC. The chain is built from TRBV7-2 and TRBJ2-7; D is unclear. V lost 1 base and J 7 bases, leaving 14 bases between the germline ends. CDR3 size: 14 residues. CDR1 SGHTA and CDR2 FQGNSA come from the germline V gene. Filled out from reference TRBV7-2 and TRBJ2-7, the complete variable domain reads GAGVSQSPSNKVTEKGKDVELRCDPISGHTALYWYRQSLGQGLEFLIYFQGNSAPDKSGLPSDRFSAERTGGSVSTLTIQRTQQEDSAVYLCASSLGDILWEQYFGPGTRLTVT.

The chain uses TRBV4-1 and TRBJ2-3, with 8 nucleotides matching TRBD1. With V trimmed by 6 bases and J by 3 bases, 11 bases remained unmatched. Germline values: CDR1 MGHRA, CDR2 YSYEKL. The CDR3 contains 16 residues. The CDR3 DNA reads as TGCGCCAGCAGTCAAAATGACAGGGGTTCTACAGATACGCAGTATTTT. This encodes CASSQNDRGSTDTQYF.

This sequence joins TRBV6-4 and TRBJ1-6, with D hard to call. The CDR3 length is 13 residues. Trimming pared 0 bases from V and 11 bases from J, leaving 8 bases between. CDR1 is MRHNA, CDR2 SNTAGT, per germline. The CDR3 sequence: CASSDSGAPPLHF. In nucleotides, the CDR3 is TGTGCCAGCAGTGACTCTGGAGCACCACCCCTCCACTTT.

CDR3 region: CASSSGTGGEGYTF. In nucleotides, the CDR3 is TGTGCCAGCAGCTCCGGGACAGGGGGCGAAGGCTACACCTTC. The V call is TRBV9, the J call TRBJ1-2; TRBD1 matches 12 bases. In germline, CDR1 is SGDLS, CDR2 YYNGEE. The CDR3 spans 14 residues. Losses at the gene ends were 4 bases for V and 8 bases for J; bases not matched to a gene: 6.

This sequence joins TRBV7-9 and TRBJ2-1, with 12 bases that match TRBD2. Germline CDR1 reads SEHNR; CDR2 reads FQNEAQ (reference sequence). Trimming at V came to 1 base and at J to 5 bases, leaving 3 bases not matched to a gene. This CDR3 comprises 16 residues. The chain's CDR3 is CASSLGGLAGNNEQFF. The CDR3, as DNA: TGTGCCAGCAGCTTAGGGGGACTAGCGGGCAACAATGAGCAGTTCTTC.

The V and J genes are TRBV30 and TRBJ2-2; D gene unclear. V lost 4 bases to trimming and J lost 6 bases, with 6 bases between them. Germline assignment: CDR1 GTSNPN and CDR2 SVGIG (reference sequence). The CDR3 is 11 amino acids. Here the CDR3 DNA reads TGTGCCTGGACCTTCGCCGGGGAGCTGTTTTTT. Amino acid sequence: CAWTFAGELFF.

The V and J genes are TRBV11-2 and TRBJ2-7, with no clear D. The CDR3 has 13 residues. The germline V and J ends were trimmed by 2 bases and 1 base, with 6 bases remaining between them. Germline V gene lookup returns CDR1 SGHAT and CDR2 FQNNGV. CDR3 residues: CASSLMGSYEQYF. CDR3 bases: TGTGCCAGCAGCTTAATGGGGTCCTACGAGCAGTACTTC.

The chain joins TRBV7-8 to TRBJ2-7; the D gene is possibly TRBD2 (6 bases). V was clipped by 8 bases and J by 4 bases, with 9 bases between them. This CDR3 is built from 11 residues. CDR1 is SGHVS, CDR2 FQNEAQ, per germline. The CDR3 DNA sequence: TGTGCCAGCCAACTAGCTTACGAGCAGTACTTC. It yields the protein CASQLAYEQYF.

This clone was counted a few times. The CDR3 loop reads CASSFSWTEAFF. The CDR3 DNA reads as TGTGCCAGTAGTTTCAGTTGGACTGAAGCTTTCTTT. The J gene is TRBJ1-1, the V gene TRBV19; no reliable D call. CDR1 and CDR2 from the germline V gene are LNHDA and SQIVND (reference sequence). Trimming cost V 5 bases and J 5 bases, with 9 bases left between them. CDR3 size: 12 residues.

This clone appeared a few times. This chain links TRBV29-1 with TRBJ2-2; 7 bases align to TRBD1. The CDR3 has 18 amino acids. Unmatched junction bases numbered 21, after V lost 7 bases and J lost 4 bases. Germline CDR1 is SQVTM and CDR2 is ANQGSEA. In DNA form, the CDR3 reads TGCAGCGCCCAGGGGGTTTTGGCCTCCGAATTTTCCACCGGGGAGCTGTTTTTT. Its protein product is CSAQGVLASEFSTGELFF.

The chain has TRBV28 and TRBJ2-7; the match to TRBD1 covers 9 bases. The CDR3 consists of 16 residues. Germline values: CDR1 MDHEN, CDR2 SYDVKM. V lost 6 bases and J lost 3; bases outside the gene matches: 12. CDR3 DNA: TGTGCCAGCAGCTCCGACAGGGGGAAGGATTACTACGAGCAGTACTTC. Translated: CASSSDRGKDYYEQYF.

The rearrangement joins TRBV11-2 to TRBJ1-6; D ambiguous. The CDR3 sequence is 15 residues long. Germline V gene sequence: CDR1 SGHAT, CDR2 FQNNGV. Trimming stripped 5 bases from V and 6 bases from J, with 14 bases between. CDR3 bases: TGTGCCAGCAGCCCCGACCCCCCGGCTAATTCACCCCTCCACTTT. Encoded protein: CASSPDPPANSPLHF. Full variable domain (rest looked up from reference TRBV11-2 and TRBJ1-6): EAGVAQSPRYKIIEKRQSVAFWCNPISGHATLYWYQQILGQGPKLLIQFQNNGVVDDSQLPKDRFSAERLKGVDSTLKIQPAKLEDSAVYLCASSPDPPANSPLHFGNGTRLTVT.

In its sample, this clone ranks as medium-sized. The chain couples TRBV28 to TRBJ2-5, with 8 bases identical to TRBD2. J lost 2 bases, V lost 5 bases, and 4 bases had no gene match. The CDR3 has 14 residues. Germline V gene lookup returns CDR1 MDHEN and CDR2 SYDVKM. The CDR3 sequence: CASSERERQETQYF. The CDR3 DNA follows: TGTGCCAGCAGTGAGCGGGAGAGGCAAGAGACCCAGTACTTC.

The gene calls are TRBV28 and TRBJ1-5; 10 bases line up with TRBD1. With 5 bases clipped from V and 7 bases from J, the junction kept 11 bases outside the gene matches. This CDR3 is built from 16 residues. Germline-derived CDR1 and CDR2 are MDHEN and SYDVKM. This CDR3 reads CASSPGAGTGVQPQHF. The CDR3 region has the DNA TGTGCCAGCAGTCCCGGAGCCGGGACAGGGGTCCAGCCCCAGCATTTT.

This clone showed up just once. The rearrangement links TRBV7-2 to TRBJ1-2, with no clear D. CDR1 and CDR2 from the germline V gene are SGHTA and FQGNSA. Trimming pared 5 bases from V and 0 bases from J, leaving 7 bases between. The CDR3 length is 13 residues. The CDR3 nucleotides are TGTGCCAGCAGCCCAGGTCCTAACTATGGCTACACCTTC. Translating gives CASSPGPNYGYTF.

V gene TRBV5-1 combines with J gene TRBJ1-1; 12 nucleotides match TRBD1. Trimming cost V 4 bases and J 0 bases; bases outside gene matches: 10. The CDR3 contains 18 residues. Germline CDR1 and CDR2: SGHRS and YFSETQ. CDR3 loop: CASSPESGQGAVNTEAFF. The DNA for the CDR3 is TGCGCCAGCAGCCCAGAATCGGGACAGGGGGCTGTGAACACTGAAGCTTTCTTT.

The chain carries TRBV20-1 and TRBJ2-7; a possible D gene is TRBD2 (5 bases). Trimming removed 3 bases from V and 4 bases from J, with 7 bases in between. From germline, CDR1 is DFQATT and CDR2 SNEGSKA (reference sequence). The CDR3 totals 11 residues. The CDR3 DNA is TGCAGTGCTAGTGAGGGATACGAGCAGTACTTC. Amino acids: CSASEGYEQYF.

V and J are TRBV9 and TRBJ2-7, with no clear D. V was pared by 0 bases and J by 1 base, with 8 bases between. The CDR3 is 14 amino acids. Germline CDR1 and CDR2: SGDLS and YYNGEE. The CDR3: CASSVGWGSYEQYF. The CDR3 nucleotides read TGTGCCAGCAGCGTAGGATGGGGTTCCTACGAGCAGTACTTC.

The rearrangement uses TRBV6-1 and TRBJ1-3; D is unclear. The CDR3 contains 15 residues. V lost 1 base and J lost 0, with 7 bases in between. Germline CDR1 reads MNHNS; CDR2 reads SASEGT. CDR3 DNA sequence: TGTGCCAGCAGTGAAGGTCTGAACTCTGGAAACACCATATATTTT. Its protein product is CASSEGLNSGNTIYF.

The genes are TRBV28 and TRBJ2-1, with a possible D match to TRBD1 (5 bases). The germline V gene has CDR1 MDHEN and CDR2 SYDVKM. Trimming pared 6 bases from V and 2 bases from J, leaving 17 bases between. This CDR3 has 16 residues. This chain's CDR3 is CASRHSSGSTYNEQFF. The CDR3 DNA reads as TGTGCCAGCAGGCATTCTTCAGGGTCGACCTACAATGAGCAGTTCTTC.

The chain links TRBV4-2 to TRBJ1-5; D possibly corresponds to TRBD1 (6 bases). The V end was cut by 1 base, the J end by 7 bases, with 14 bases between. This CDR3 has 15 residues. Germline V CDR1 and CDR2: LGHNA, YNFKEQ. The CDR3 DNA is TGTGCCAGCAGCCAAGTCTTGGGGGGGCGGCAGCCCCAGCATTTT. Translated, it gives CASSQVLGGRQPQHF.

DNA of the CDR3: TGCGCCAGCAGCCAGAGACTACAAGAGACCCAGTACTTC. Its protein is CASSQRLQETQYF. V gene TRBV4-3 combines with J gene TRBJ2-5; D perhaps matches TRBD2 (5 bases). Germline CDR1 reads LGHNA; CDR2 reads YSLEER. The CDR3 length is 13 residues. V lost 3 bases and J 2 bases, leaving 7 bases between the germline ends.

CDR3 coding DNA: TGTGCCAGCAGCTTATCTGGGACAGACTCTGGAAACACCATATATTTT. Translation gives CASSLSGTDSGNTIYF. The V gene is TRBV11-1, the J gene TRBJ1-3; 7 nucleotides agree with TRBD1. The CDR3 is 16 residues long. After removal of 2 bases from V and 0 bases from J, the junction contained 4 bases not matched to a gene. Germline assignment: CDR1 SGHAT and CDR2 FQDESV (reference sequence).

The chain uses TRBV15 and TRBJ1-2; 8 bases are a match to TRBD1. V lost 0 bases to trimming and J lost 7 bases; unmatched junction nucleotides: 16. CDR3 size: 18 residues. Germline V CDR1 and CDR2: LNHNV, YYDKDF (reference sequence). The chain's CDR3 is CATSREGDRPLSASGYTF. CDR3 nucleotide sequence: TGTGCCACCAGCAGAGAGGGGGACAGGCCTTTATCAGCCAGTGGCTACACCTTC.

The CDR3 coding sequence is TGTGCCAGCAGCCTCGGACAGGGCCTGAACACTGAAGCTTTCTTT. This gives the protein CASSLGQGLNTEAFF. V and J are TRBV13 and TRBJ1-1; 8 nucleotides line up with TRBD1. The CDR3 runs 15 residues. J gave up 0 bases and V 5 bases, and 5 bases lay outside the gene matches. The germline CDR1 and CDR2 sequences are PRHDT and FYEKMQ (reference sequence).